This TCR beta chain was captured by sequencing in a study of response to subunit inactivated influenza vaccine. Broader study findings: It was suggested by the authors that few new T cells are recruited by each seasonal influenza vaccination.

TCRdb analysed the RT-PCR reads with MiXCR anew, one entry per CDR3 protein. This sample has 430,000 or so distinct CDR3 sequences; roughly 11% occur once, and the top ten carry more than 10%. This clonotype was recorded many times. What it binds is not known. This receptor was obtained from a man aged 50 to 59 who received an inactivated influenza vaccine. The starting material was PBMCs from blood, obtained 45 days after vaccination.

The CDR3 protein is CASSKGQGVYEQYF. The CDR3, as DNA: TGTGCCAGCAGCAAGGGACAGGGAGTCTACGAGCAGTACTTC. This rearrangement joins TRBV9 to TRBJ2-7, with 9 positions matching TRBD1. Per germline, CDR1 SGDLS and CDR2 YYNGEE. CDR3 length: 14 amino acids. V was clipped by 4 bases and J by 3 bases; unmatched bases: 5.